This entry lists 26 T cell receptor beta chains sequenced from one sample in a study of cytomegalovirus exposure and HLA in healthy donors. The PCR had 60 Vbeta and 13 Jbeta primers. Using immunoSEQ multiplex PCR, the repertoire was profiled, and TCRdb retains in-frame clones only, with some absent. This table has some 170,000 clones, around 69% appearing once. Input material: PBMCs. These receptors all stem from a woman in her 30s in good health and CMV-seronegative.

The chain uses TRBV10-2 and TRBJ1-1, with 7 bases lining up with TRBD1. The CDR3 covers 14 residues. Germline V gene sequence: CDR1 WSHSY, CDR2 SAAADI. Germline trimming cut 6 bases from V and 4 bases from J; bases unmatched to any gene: 8. CDR3 nucleotides: TGCGCCAGCAGAAAAGACAGGGAGAGCACTGAAGCTTTCTTT. Residues: CASRKDRESTEAFF.

The V and J genes are TRBV7-8 and TRBJ2-5, with D possibly matching TRBD1 (5 bases). The ends were cut back, 5 bases at V and 1 base at J, with 11 bases in the middle. The CDR3 extends over 14 amino acids. Germline V gene lookup returns CDR1 SGHVS and CDR2 FQNEAQ. The CDR3 sequence is CASSRSRGQETQYF. CDR3 in DNA: TGTGCCAGCAGCCGCTCTAGGGGCCAAGAGACCCAGTACTTC. The full variable domain, completed using reference TRBV7-8 and TRBJ2-5, is GAGVSQSPRYKVAKRGQDVALRCDPISGHVSLFWYQQALGQGPEFLTYFQNEAQLDKSGLPSDRFFAERPEGSVSTLKIQRTQQEDSAVYLCASSRSRGQETQYFGPGTRLLVL.

This chain connects TRBV7-6 to TRBJ2-1; TRBD2 matches 10 bases. Germline lookup yields CDR1 SGHVS and CDR2 FNYEAQ. V dropped 5 bases and J dropped 7; count of bases not matched to a gene: 5. The CDR3 runs to 14 residues. CDR3 sequence reads: CASSNSGGANEQFF. The CDR3 DNA sequence: TGTGCCAGCAGCAACAGCGGGGGGGCTAATGAGCAGTTCTTC.

The rearrangement links TRBV19 to TRBJ2-1, with a tentative D call TRBD1 (6 bases). The CDR3 extends over 14 amino acids. Germline V gene data show CDR1 as LNHDA and CDR2 as SQIVND (reference sequence). This CDR3 reads CASTRDNKNNEQFF. For the CDR3, the DNA is TGTGCTTCCACCCGGGACAACAAAAACAATGAGCAGTTCTTC.

V usage is TRBV30 and J usage is TRBJ2-6; D gene ambiguous. The ends were cut back, 5 bases at V and 0 bases at J, with 2 bases in the middle. The germline CDR1 and CDR2 sequences are GTSNPN and SVGIG (reference sequence). This CDR3 region has 12 residues. The CDR3 DNA is TGTGCCTGGCTCTCTGGGGCCAACGTCCTGACTTTC. Its protein product is CAWLSGANVLTF.

The rearrangement links TRBV14 to TRBJ1-1, with D unclear. The V and J ends lost 1 base and 1 base respectively, with 4 bases between them. The CDR3 sequence is 13 residues long. Per germline, CDR1 SGHDN and CDR2 FVKESK. The CDR3 here is CASSQVKNTEAFF. The CDR3 coding sequence is TGTGCCAGCAGCCAAGTTAAGAACACTGAAGCTTTCTTT.

V and J are TRBV6-1 and TRBJ1-2; 7 nucleotides agree with TRBD1. J lost 7 bases, V lost 5 bases, and 13 bases had no gene match. Looked up from germline, CDR1 is MNHNS and CDR2 is SASEGT. This CDR3 region has 15 residues. CDR3 sequence (DNA): TGTGCCAGCAGTAAAATGGGACAGAAAGCCGGTGGCTACACCTTC. It codes for CASSKMGQKAGGYTF.

The gene calls are TRBV7-3 and TRBJ2-1; D perhaps matches TRBD2 (6 bases). Germline V CDR1 and CDR2: SGHTA, FQGTGA. The ends were cut back, 5 bases at V and 7 bases at J, with 12 bases in the middle. This CDR3 is built from 13 residues. The CDR3 region is CASSPGLQNEQFF. The DNA of the CDR3 is TGTGCCAGCAGCCCGGGACTTCAGAATGAGCAGTTCTTC.

The rearrangement links TRBV21-1 to TRBJ1-1. TRBV21-1 is recorded as a pseudogene. There are 14 residues in the CDR3. CDR3 coding DNA: TGTGCCAGCAGCAATTCGGCGGGTCGCGCTGAAGCTTTCTTT. Its translation is CASSNSAGRAEAFF.

This chain joins TRBV7-6 and TRBJ2-3; TRBD2 aligns across 8 bases. The CDR3 totals 16 residues. After removal of 3 bases from V and 0 bases from J, the junction contained 5 bases not matched to a gene. The V gene's germline CDR1 is SGHVS and CDR2 FNYEAQ. CDR3 amino acids: CASSLSSGYSTDTQYF. CDR3 bases: TGTGCCAGCAGCTTGTCTAGCGGGTATAGCACAGATACGCAGTATTTT.

This clone was counted once. The V gene is TRBV2, the J gene TRBJ2-5; a possible D gene is TRBD1 (5 bases). The J call may be faulty, since TRBJ2-7 better matches the DNA end. Per the germline V gene, CDR1 is SNHLY and CDR2 is FYNNEI. The CDR3 is 14 residues long. CDR3 sequence (DNA): TGTGCCAGCATTTACCCGCAGGGTGGGCACGAGCAGTACTTC. Protein product: CASIYPQGGHEQYF.

CDR3 sequence: CASILDRGRETQYF. The CDR3 nucleotides read TGTGCCAGCATTTTAGACAGGGGCAGGGAGACCCAGTACTTC. The gene calls are TRBV6-1 and TRBJ2-5, with TRBD1 identical over 8 bases. V dropped 7 bases and J dropped 5; count of bases not matched to a gene: 9. Germline V lookup: CDR1 MNHNS, CDR2 SASEGT. This CDR3 spans 14 amino acids.

This clone was recorded a few times. The CDR3 nucleotides are TGCAGTGCTAGAGACGGGAATGGCTACACCTTC. Translated, it gives CSARDGNGYTF. V is TRBV20-1 and J is TRBJ1-2; D remains unclear. The germline CDR1 and CDR2 sequences are DFQATT and SNEGSKA (reference sequence). The CDR3 spans 11 residues. V lost 0 bases to trimming and J lost 6 bases, with 5 bases between them.

This chain joins TRBV30 and TRBJ2-7, with 7 bases lining up with TRBD1. Germline lookup yields CDR1 GTSNPN and CDR2 SVGIG (reference sequence). The CDR3 is 17 residues long. J gave up 2 bases and V 2 bases, and 15 bases lay outside the gene matches. In nucleotides, the CDR3 is TGTGCCTGGAGTATTGTGGGACAGAGGCTTTTAACCTACGAGCAGTACTTC. This gives the protein CAWSIVGQRLLTYEQYF.

V usage is TRBV7-8 and J usage is TRBJ2-5, with 12 bases identical to TRBD2. The CDR3 covers 16 residues. V lost 4 bases, J lost 6 bases, and 9 bases stayed unmatched. Germline-derived CDR1 and CDR2 are SGHVS and FQNEAQ. The DNA of the CDR3 is TGTGCCAGCAGCTCCCCTAGCGGGAGGGCCGTAAAGACCCAGTACTTC. It codes for CASSSPSGRAVKTQYF.

The J gene is TRBJ2-5, the V gene TRBV18, with 8 bases that match TRBD2. Unmatched junction bases numbered 4, after V lost 1 base and J lost 3 bases. The germline V gene encodes CDR1 KGHSH and CDR2 LQKENI. The CDR3 totals 15 residues. CDR3 in DNA: TGTGCCAGCTCACCACGTGGTAGCGGGGAAGAGACCCAGTACTTC. Encoded protein: CASSPRGSGEETQYF.

A remark on this clone: The junction shows a germline mismatch at one end, possibly a read error. J is TRBJ2-7 and V is TRBV4-1; no definite D call. Germline assignment: CDR1 MGHRA and CDR2 YSYEKL. The CDR3 is 12 residues long. In DNA form, the CDR3 reads TGCGCCAGCAGTTCTAACTCCAACGAGCAGTACTTC. As protein: CASSSNSNEQYF.

V usage is TRBV5-1 and J usage is TRBJ1-1; D remains ambiguous. This CDR3 region has 13 residues. Trimming stripped 4 bases from V and 3 bases from J, with 10 bases between. Per germline, CDR1 SGHRS and CDR2 YFSETQ. The CDR3, as DNA: TGCGCCAGCAGCACCCGGGTGGACACTGAAGCTTTCTTT. This gives the protein CASSTRVDTEAFF.

The CDR3 region has the DNA TGCAGCGTTCAGCGAGCCTACGAGCAGTACTTC. This gives the protein CSVQRAYEQYF. This rearrangement joins TRBV29-1 to TRBJ2-7; no clear D gene. V gave up 5 bases and J gave up 2 bases, with 7 bases separating them. In germline, CDR1 is SQVTM, CDR2 ANQGSEA. The CDR3 is made up of 11 amino acids.

The chain uses TRBV7-6 and TRBJ2-7, with D possibly being TRBD2 (6 bases). The CDR3 sequence is 14 residues long. The V and J ends lost 3 bases and 3 bases respectively, with 12 bases between them. Germline values: CDR1 SGHVS, CDR2 FNYEAQ. The CDR3 loop is CASSLTGSVYEQYF. The CDR3 bases are TGTGCCAGCAGCTTGACCGGGAGTGTCTACGAGCAGTACTTC. Full variable domain (outside the CDR3, taken from reference TRBV7-6 and TRBJ2-7): GAGVSQSPRYKVTKRGQDVALRCDPISGHVSLYWYRQALGQGPEFLTYFNYEAQQDKSGLPNDRFSAERPEGSISTLTIQRTEQRDSAMYRCASSLTGSVYEQYFGPGTRLTVT.

The CDR3 bases are TGTGCCAGCAGTTTTGCGGGGAATCGCGAGCAGTACTTC. Encoded protein: CASSFAGNREQYF. This chain links TRBV27 with TRBJ2-7; weak D call: TRBD2 (6 bases). Germline V gene sequence: CDR1 MNHEY, CDR2 SMNVEV (reference sequence). V dropped 3 bases and J dropped 6 bases, with 12 bases sitting between them. This CDR3 contains 13 residues.

Details on this clone: Germline is not matched at one junction end, which may reflect a read error. V is TRBV5-4 and J is TRBJ1-4; a possible D gene is TRBD1 (5 bases). The germline V gene encodes CDR1 SGHNT and CDR2 YYREEE (reference sequence). This CDR3 has 15 residues. The DNA for the CDR3 is TGCGCCAGCAGCCAAGACCTAAGGCAGGGTGAAAAACTGTTTTTT. It specifies CASSQDLRQGEKLFF.

The chain joins TRBV27 to TRBJ2-5, with TRBD2 identical over 12 bases. Germline loops: CDR1 MNHEY, CDR2 SMNVEV (reference sequence). The CDR3 covers 15 residues. The V gene end was trimmed by 6 bases and the J gene end by 2 bases; junction bases not matched to a gene: 4. This CDR3 is CASSRGLAGQETQYF. The CDR3 coding sequence is TGTGCCAGCAGCCGTGGACTAGCGGGACAAGAGACCCAGTACTTC.

Worth noting for this clone: Other nucleotide sequences from this sample produce the same CDR3. J is TRBJ1-1 and V is TRBV4-2, with D possibly TRBD1 on 5 matching bases. Germline V gene lookup returns CDR1 LGHNA and CDR2 YNFKEQ. This CDR3 has 13 residues. V was shortened by 1 base and J by 4 bases, with 7 bases between the two germline ends. The DNA of the CDR3 is TGTGCCAGCAGCCAAGGGAGGGGCACTGAAGCTTTCTTT. Translation: CASSQGRGTEAFF.

This clone was recorded a few times. The chain employs TRBV6-1 and TRBJ1-3, with 7 nucleotides matching TRBD1. In germline, CDR1 is MNHNS, CDR2 SASEGT. The CDR3 covers 15 residues. The V segment lost 0 bases and the J segment 1 base; nucleotides outside the gene matches: 0. The CDR3 here is CASSEATGSGNTIYF. Written as DNA, the CDR3 is TGTGCCAGCAGTGAAGCGACAGGGTCTGGAAACACCATATATTTT.

The chain employs TRBV7-9 and TRBJ2-7; 10 bases line up with TRBD1. CDR1 and CDR2 from the germline V gene are SEHNR and FQNEAQ (reference sequence). The junction had 2 bases not matched to a gene; V was cut back by 3 bases and J by 3 bases. The CDR3 consists of 14 residues. The CDR3, as DNA: TGTGCCAGCAGCTTTGACAGGGGGCTCTACGAGCAGTACTTC. Its protein is CASSFDRGLYEQYF. Variable domain in full (rest from reference TRBV7-9 and TRBJ2-7): DTGVSQNPRHKITKRGQNVTFRCDPISEHNRLYWYRQTLGQGPEFLTYFQNEAQLEKSRLLSDRFSAERPKGSFSTLEIQRTEQGDSAMYLCASSFDRGLYEQYFGPGTRLTVT.